This T cell receptor (beta chain) was sequenced for a study of human T cells and chemical hapten exposure. Looking at the study overall: Skin on the upper inner arm, around 2 cm by around 2 cm in size, was sensitized with 2% DPC. Read at 6 days, the patch tests placed 0.01% DPC on the upper back.

Study results and limitations: The study found that DPC sensitization did not change TCRs above 1 in 1000 frequency.

Specified time point: patch test 3, about 24 weeks after DPC sensitization. Treatment defined: therapeutic diphenylcyclopropenone sensitization with weekly scalp DPC. Of note for this clonotype: Its matching antigen is unknown.

Methods used by the authors: With a range of roughly 23,224 to 690,600, the median per sample was around 96,000 TCRs. MiXCR, applied by TCRdb to the RACE reads, yields one record per CDR3 protein. These V and J calls rely on TCRdb rather than the paper's analysis. The table includes tens of thousands of distinct CDR3 sequences, roughly 12% detected once. The receptor was derived from a man younger than 45 with alopecia areata. Some clones in this sample may be carry-over from other donors' samples. This sample comprised whole blood, obtained in connection with sensitization to the hapten diphenylcyclopropenone (DPC).

DNA of the CDR3: TGTGCCAGCAGCCTGGGGAGCCGACTGGATTTAGCCAAAAACATTCAGTACTTC. Residues: CASSLGSRLDLAKNIQYF. The chain is built from TRBV7-2 and TRBJ2-4, with D perhaps matching TRBD2 (5 bases). V lost 5 bases to trimming and J lost 0 bases, with 20 bases between them. This CDR3 spans 18 amino acids. Looked up from germline, CDR1 is SGHTA and CDR2 is FQGNSA.